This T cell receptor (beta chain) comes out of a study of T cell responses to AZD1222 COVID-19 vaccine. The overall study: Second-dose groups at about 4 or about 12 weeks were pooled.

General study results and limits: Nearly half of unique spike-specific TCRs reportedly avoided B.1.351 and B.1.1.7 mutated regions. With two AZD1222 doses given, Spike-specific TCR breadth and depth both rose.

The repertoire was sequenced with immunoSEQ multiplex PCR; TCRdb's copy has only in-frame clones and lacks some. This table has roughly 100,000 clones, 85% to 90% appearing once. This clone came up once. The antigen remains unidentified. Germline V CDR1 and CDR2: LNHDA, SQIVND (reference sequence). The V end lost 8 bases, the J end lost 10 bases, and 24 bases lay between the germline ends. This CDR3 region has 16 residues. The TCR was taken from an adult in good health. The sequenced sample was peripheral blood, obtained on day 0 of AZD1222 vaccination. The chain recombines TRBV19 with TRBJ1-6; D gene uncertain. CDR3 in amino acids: CASSPTRDGSPSPLHF. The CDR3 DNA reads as TGTGCCAGTTCCCCAACTCGAGACGGATCTCCATCACCCCTCCACTTT.